The subject of this entry is one T cell receptor (beta chain). Trimming removed 4 bases from V and 7 bases from J; junction bases left unmatched: 13. The V gene's germline CDR1 is SGHAT and CDR2 FQNNGV. The CDR3 runs to 16 residues. The record originates from a study of blood T cell repertoires in COVID-19. Whole-study context: Samples came from the United States, Italy and Spain, spanning acute and convalescent COVID-19. Sources were T cells, B-cell-depleted T cells, or PBMCs; the material itself was cDNA or gDNA.

As originally analysed: How many nucleated cells were present was estimated from reference gene primer amplification. TCRdb's copy holds only in-frame clones and misses some; the assay was immunoSEQ multiplex PCR. That table gives V, J and clone size, and the DNA gave D and trimming. The table lists tens of thousands of clones, 87% of them singletons. This clonotype was sampled from a human donor in a cohort sampled during active COVID-19. The chain is built from TRBV11-2 and TRBJ1-2, with 9 bases matching TRBD1. The sequencing sample was made of peripheral blood. The CDR3 sequence: CASSSIKPGTGFGYTF. CDR3 coding DNA: TGTGCCAGCAGCTCCATTAAGCCCGGGACAGGGTTTGGCTACACCTTC.